Shown below are 11 T cell receptor beta chains from a single sample sequenced in a study of OX40 agonist ivuxolimab in advanced cancers. Repertoires were generated with immunoSEQ multiplex PCR, while TCRdb's copy carries only in-frame clones and drops some. The sample shows tens of thousands of clones, less than 90% of them seen only once. Sequencing used CD4+ or CD8+ T cells sorted from blood, obtained in a trial of the OX40 agonist ivuxolimab. The receptors were sampled from an adult with an advanced solid tumor such as melanoma, head and neck, liver or kidney cancer.

The rearrangement joins TRBV5-4 to TRBJ2-5; the D call may be TRBD1 or TRBD2 (5 bases each). The V gene lost 2 bases and the J gene lost 1 base, with 9 bases spanning the gap. CDR1 and CDR2 (germline): SGHNT, YYREEE (reference sequence). This CDR3 is 14 amino acids long. The CDR3 DNA reads as TGTGCCAGCAGCTTCACGGGGCTCCAAGAGACCCAGTACTTC. Its translation is CASSFTGLQETQYF.

This chain links TRBV6-1 with TRBJ2-7, with unresolved D. The CDR3 consists of 11 residues. V shed 8 bases and J shed 3 bases, with 8 bases lying between them. Germline loops: CDR1 MNHNS, CDR2 SASEGT. The CDR3 region is CASVQLYEQYF. DNA of the CDR3: TGTGCCAGCGTTCAACTCTACGAGCAGTACTTC.

J is TRBJ2-2 and V is TRBV4-1; D perhaps matches TRBD2 (6 bases). Looked up from germline, CDR1 is MGHRA and CDR2 is YSYEKL. This CDR3 has 16 amino acids. V dropped 2 bases and J dropped 2 bases, with 12 bases sitting between them. The CDR3 nucleotides are TGCGCCAGCAGCCAACGGGAGTGGGTAAACACCGGGGAGCTGTTTTTT. This gives the protein CASSQREWVNTGELFF.

This chain links TRBV9 with TRBJ2-3; 10 bases are shared with TRBD2. The CDR3 extends over 18 amino acids. CDR1 and CDR2 from the germline V gene are SGDLS and YYNGEE. With 0 bases clipped from V and 2 bases from J, the junction kept 9 bases outside the gene matches. For the CDR3, the DNA is TGTGCCAGCAGCGTAGAGGCTAGCGGGAGCACCCACACAGATACGCAGTATTTT. This sequence encodes CASSVEASGSTHTDTQYF.

V and J are TRBV5-1 and TRBJ2-2, with TRBD1 identical over 7 bases. The trim removed 7 bases at V and 2 bases at J, leaving 8 bases unmatched. The CDR3 contains 15 residues. The germline gives CDR1 SGHRS, CDR2 YFSETQ. CDR3 protein: CASSRQGTNTGELFF. CDR3 coding DNA: TGCGCCAGCTCTAGACAGGGAACTAACACCGGGGAGCTGTTTTTT. The whole variable domain, remainder taken from reference TRBV5-1 and TRBJ2-2, is KAGVTQTPRYLIKTRGQQVTLSCSPISGHRSVSWYQQTPGQGLQFLFEYFSETQRNKGNFPGRFSGRQFSNSRSEMNVSTLELGDSALYLCASSRQGTNTGELFFGEGSRLTVL.

V gene TRBV6-5 combines with J gene TRBJ2-5; D is possibly TRBD1 or TRBD2 (5 bases each). With 2 bases removed from V and 5 bases from J, the gap between germline ends came to 18 bases. The CDR3 spans 16 residues. Germline CDR1 MNHEY, CDR2 SVGAGI. CDR3 in amino acids: CASSYQHGGGMETQYF. CDR3 in DNA: TGTGCCAGCAGTTACCAACATGGTGGGGGAATGGAGACCCAGTACTTC.

This sequence joins TRBV5-1 and TRBJ2-2; D is undetermined. V lost 0 bases and J lost 7, with 10 bases in between. The CDR3 is made up of 14 amino acids. Germline assignment: CDR1 SGHRS and CDR2 YFSETQ. The CDR3 is CASSLGSVGGELFF. The CDR3 nucleotides read TGCGCCAGCAGCTTGGGGTCGGTTGGCGGGGAGCTGTTTTTT.

J is TRBJ2-1 and V is TRBV4-1; 13 nucleotides agree with TRBD2. The J segment lost 9 bases and the V segment lost 3 bases, leaving 8 bases of the junction unmatched. This CDR3 spans 16 amino acids. Germline CDR1 MGHRA, CDR2 YSYEKL. CDR3 amino acids: CASSHFGLAGAVEQFF. The CDR3 nucleotides read TGCGCCAGCAGCCACTTCGGACTAGCGGGAGCTGTTGAGCAGTTCTTC.

The chain joins TRBV29-1 to TRBJ1-2, with D maybe TRBD1 (6 bases). The germline V gene encodes CDR1 SQVTM and CDR2 ANQGSEA. V lost 4 bases and J 6 bases, leaving 15 bases between the germline ends. The CDR3 contains 13 residues. The CDR3 DNA reads as TGCAGCGTTGGCCTCAACAGGGCTGATGGCTACACCTTC. It is translated as CSVGLNRADGYTF.

The CDR3 nucleotides are TGCAGCGCCCCCGGACACTATGGCTACACCTTC. Protein sequence: CSAPGHYGYTF. The rearrangement uses TRBV29-1 and TRBJ1-2; D not resolved. Trimming removed 7 bases at V and 3 bases at J, with 9 bases between. Germline loops: CDR1 SQVTM, CDR2 ANQGSEA. The CDR3 spans 11 residues.

This clone was seen only a few times. This sequence joins TRBV27 and TRBJ1-6, with TRBD1 as a possible D gene (6 bases). The CDR3 loop spans 14 amino acids. Germline assignment: CDR1 MNHEY and CDR2 SMNVEV (reference sequence). Trimming cost V 10 bases and J 5 bases, with 15 bases left between them. CDR3 DNA sequence: TGTGCCACCAAGTTGACAGGCAATAATTCACCCCTCCACTTT. Its protein is CATKLTGNNSPLHF.